This T cell receptor (beta chain) derives from a study of blood T cell repertoires in COVID-19. For the study at large: Both acute and convalescent COVID-19 samples were obtained from the United States, Italy and Spain. Sources were T cells, B-cell-depleted T cells, or PBMCs; the material itself was cDNA or gDNA.

The CDR3 is 15 amino acids. Germline V gene lookup returns CDR1 MNHNS and CDR2 SASEGT. With 5 bases clipped from V and 3 bases from J, the junction kept 10 bases outside the gene matches. How the authors handled the data: Reference gene primer amplification gave nucleated cell count estimates. Sequenced by immunoSEQ multiplex PCR; TCRdb stores in-frame clones only, minus some. V, J and clone size reflect that table, while D and trimming were determined from the DNA. The repertoire has tens of thousands of clones, approximately 88% of them found once; the top ten carry roughly 2.5%. This receptor was taken from a man aged 80 or over with active or convalescent COVID-19. This chain connects TRBV6-1 to TRBJ2-7; 7 bases line up with TRBD1. Specimen: peripheral blood. CDR3 sequence (DNA): TGTGCCAGCAGTCGCCTGACAGGGTTGAGCTACGAGCAGTACTTC. Amino acid sequence: CASSRLTGLSYEQYF.